These T cell receptor beta chains were read from a single sample in a study of blood T cell repertoires in COVID-19. The assay was immunoSEQ multiplex PCR, and TCRdb's table has in-frame clones only and misses some. The sample yields about 150,000 clones, approximately 85% seen once. The sequencing input was peripheral blood. Receptors were obtained from a man aged 55 to 70 with COVID-19, enrolled during active disease. Each CDR3 is given with its conserved first and last residue. Each record gives: V gene, J gene, clone size, D gene, CDR3 DNA, CDR3 protein. The D gene is left open where the match is weak. Not every row has a clone size; where given, it reads once, few, many or a size class.

TRBV5-1,TRBJ1-1,NA,TRBD1,TGCGCCAGCAGCGGAGGGACAGGTGGAACTGAAGCTTTCTTT,CASSGGTGGTEAFF
TRBV6-1,TRBJ2-7,NA,TRBD1,TGTGCCAGCAGTGAGCCCGGACAGGGTACGTGGGAGCAGTACTTC,CASSEPGQGTWEQYF
TRBV27,TRBJ1-2,once,TRBD1,TGTGCCAGCAGTTTCCTTGACAGGGACTATGGCTACACCTTC,CASSFLDRDYGYTF
TRBV27,TRBJ1-6,NA,NA,TGTGCCAGCAAGAGGGGCGGGGGCCCCCTCCACTTT,CASKRGGGPLHF
TRBV19,TRBJ1-4,once,TRBD1,TGTGCCAGTAGCGAAGCAGGCAGGGGGAATGAAAAACTGTTTTTT,CASSEAGRGNEKLFF
TRBV19,TRBJ1-5,NA,TRBD1,TGTGCCAGTACCACTCCGGGACAGGGGTCCGGTCAGCCCCAGCATTTT,CASTTPGQGSGQPQHF
TRBV28,TRBJ1-3,NA,TRBD1,TGTGCCAGCAGTTTAAGGCAGGGGGCGGGTAACACCATATATTTT,CASSLRQGAGNTIYF
TRBV27,TRBJ1-6,NA,NA,TGTGCCAGCAGTCCATACACACTATCTAATTCACCCCTCCACTTT,CASSPYTLSNSPLHF
TRBV18,TRBJ2-7,NA,NA,TGTGCCAGCTCACCGACTATCTCGAGCTCCTACGAGCAGTACTTC,CASSPTISSSYEQYF
TRBV28,TRBJ2-1,once,TRBD2,TGTGCCAGCAGTTTACGGACTAGCGGAAACAATGAGCAGTTCTTC,CASSLRTSGNNEQFF
TRBV4-1,TRBJ1-2,NA,TRBD1,TGCGCCAGCACCCACAAAACTCCGGGACAGGGATTTCATGGCTACACCTTC,CASTHKTPGQGFHGYTF
TRBV5-6,TRBJ1-6,NA,NA,TGTGCCAGCAGCTTTAGTTCCAGGGCTAATTCACCCCTCCACTTT,CASSFSSRANSPLHF
TRBV5-8,TRBJ2-3,NA,NA,TGTGCCAGCAGCTTGACCCCGGTCACAGATACGCAGTATTTT,CASSLTPVTDTQYF
TRBV18,TRBJ2-1,NA,TRBD2,TGTGCCAGCTCACCACTAGCGGGCAATGAGCAGTTCTTC,CASSPLAGNEQFF
TRBV7-2,TRBJ1-3,NA,NA,TGTGCCAGCAGCTTGTCTCGGGATGGAAACACCATATATTTT,CASSLSRDGNTIYF
TRBV7-9,TRBJ1-2,once,TRBD1,TGTGCCAGCAGCACCCCCCGACAGGGACAAGCTAACTATGGCTACACCTTC,CASSTPRQGQANYGYTF
TRBV18,TRBJ1-1,NA,NA,TGTGCCAGCTCACCAAGGCAGGGTGGCACTGAAGCTTTCTTT,CASSPRQGGTEAFF
TRBV10-2,TRBJ1-5,NA,NA,TGCGCCAGCAGTGAGATGGGGGCCCGGCAGCCCCAGCATTTT,CASSEMGARQPQHF
TRBV19,TRBJ2-7,NA,TRBD2,TGTGCCAGTAGTACCCTAGCGGGGGGACGCTACGAGCAGTACTTC,CASSTLAGGRYEQYF
TRBV29-1,TRBJ2-2,few,NA,TGCAGCGCCCGGGAGAATGGCGGGGAGCTGTTTTTT,CSARENGGELFF
TRBV15,TRBJ2-7,NA,TRBD1,TGTGCCACCCAAGAGACACTCGGACAGGGGTACTACGAGCAGTACTTC,CATQETLGQGYYEQYF
TRBV24-1,TRBJ2-1,NA,NA,TGTGCCACCAGTGATTTGCGGGGGGCTTCCTACAATGAGCAGTTCTTC,CATSDLRGASYNEQFF
TRBV28,TRBJ1-1,NA,TRBD1,TGTGCCAGCAGTTTATACGGGACAGCCTTGGGCACTGAAGCTTTCTTT,CASSLYGTALGTEAFF
TRBV4-1,TRBJ2-5,NA,NA,TGCGCCAGCAGCCAAGATTTCTCCGGGGTTCAAGAGACCCAGTACTTC,CASSQDFSGVQETQYF
TRBV7-9,TRBJ2-7,once,NA,TGTGCCAGCAGCTTATTGGGCGGGCCCGTGTACGAGCAGTACTTC,CASSLLGGPVYEQYF
TRBV6-5,TRBJ1-6,NA,NA,TGTGCCAGCAGTTACTCTCTCAGGGATAATTCACCCCTCCACTTT,CASSYSLRDNSPLHF